Following are 5 T cell receptor beta chains from one sample sequenced in a study of graft-versus-host responses after intestinal transplantation. The protocol was immunoSEQ multiplex PCR, while the TCRdb copy is restricted to in-frame clones and leaves out a portion. The data contain 25,000 to 30,000 clones, 85% to 95% of them seen just once; the ten biggest clones take up 0.72%. The sequences come from PBMCs, collected approximately 66 days after intestinal transplant. All receptors derive from a human patient who received an intestinal transplant, so some T cells may come from the graft donor.

The V gene is TRBV28, the J gene TRBJ2-7; D is perhaps TRBD1 or TRBD2 (5 bases each). CDR1 is MDHEN, CDR2 SYDVKM, per germline. The CDR3 runs to 16 residues. The V and J ends lost 6 bases and 3 bases respectively, with 21 bases between them. CDR3 amino acids: CASSCGPGTQDYEQYF. The CDR3, as DNA: TGTGCCAGCAGCTGCGGTCCCGGGACGCAGGACTACGAGCAGTACTTC. Together with reference TRBV28 and TRBJ2-7, the CDR3 gives the full variable domain: DVKVTQSSRYLVKRTGEKVFLECVQDMDHENMFWYRQDPGLGLRLIYFSYDVKMKEKGDIPEGYSVSREKKERFSLILESASTNQTSMYLCASSCGPGTQDYEQYFGPGTRLTVT.

This chain connects TRBV19 to TRBJ2-7, with D maybe TRBD2 (6 bases). CDR3 length: 14 amino acids. Germline CDR1 reads LNHDA; CDR2 reads SQIVND (reference sequence). Trimming removed 3 bases from V and 2 bases from J, with 11 bases in between. The CDR3 loop reads CASSITGLTYEQYF. In DNA form, the CDR3 reads TGTGCCAGTAGTATCACAGGACTAACCTACGAGCAGTACTTC.

As DNA, the CDR3 is TGTGCCTGGAGACCCAGGAGTTTAGGAGGGGGCGAGCAGTACTTC. Translated: CAWRPRSLGGGEQYF. This rearrangement joins TRBV30 to TRBJ2-7; either TRBD1 or TRBD2 may fit D (6 bases each). V was shortened by 3 bases and J by 6 bases, with 21 bases between the two germline ends. The CDR3 has 15 residues. Germline assignment: CDR1 GTSNPN and CDR2 SVGIG (reference sequence).

This clone was detected only once. The chain links TRBV7-9 to TRBJ2-1; tentatively, D is TRBD1 or TRBD2 (5 bases each). CDR3 length: 16 amino acids. V dropped 6 bases and J dropped 10 bases, with 25 bases sitting between them. CDR1 is SEHNR, CDR2 FQNEAQ, per germline (reference sequence). In nucleotides, the CDR3 is TGTGCCAGCAGTTCGCAGACGGGGCCCGAAATTGGGGAGCAGTTCTTC. This codes for CASSSQTGPEIGEQFF.

This clone was counted a single time. The chain has TRBV19 and TRBJ1-5; D not resolved. V was clipped by 3 bases and J by 2 bases, with 11 bases between them. The V gene's germline CDR1 is LNHDA and CDR2 SQIVND (reference sequence). The CDR3 is 15 amino acids. CDR3 sequence: CASSIWEFGNQPQHF. DNA of the CDR3: TGTGCCAGTAGTATCTGGGAATTTGGCAATCAGCCCCAGCATTTT.